Below are 5 T cell receptor beta chains sequenced from a single sample in a study of regulatory T cells in long-lasting Graves disease. The time point: newly diagnosed GD, antithyroid drugs for less than 3 months. TCR sequences were obtained from RNA taken from PBMCs. To make TCR beta libraries, researchers used iRepertoire HTBI primers and Arm-PCR of CDR3 regions. Via MiXCR, TCRdb re-called the multiplex PCR reads, giving one row per CDR3 protein. The table lists roughly 500,000 distinct CDR3 sequences, about 13% of them singletons. These records were also assigned to another study, of T cells in Graves' hyperthyroidism and ophthalmopathy.

The material sequenced was peripheral blood mononuclear cells (PBMCs), taken at new diagnosis, from a patient treated with antithyroid drugs. The receptors were sampled from a young man with Graves disease.

Ten or more counts support this clonotype. CDR3 in amino acids: CALSAQGTGELFF. CDR3 coding DNA: TGTGCCTTGTCAGCACAAGGAACCGGGGAGCTGTTTTTT. The J gene is TRBJ2-2, the V gene TRBV30; no definite D call. Germline V gene sequence: CDR1 GTSNPN, CDR2 SVGIG (reference sequence). V was trimmed by 7 bases and J by 5 bases, leaving 14 bases between them. The CDR3 covers 13 residues.

This clonotype was seen a few times. The J gene is TRBJ1-5, the V gene TRBV24-1; TRBD1 matches at 9 bases. This CDR3 contains 12 residues. J gave up 15 bases and V 7 bases, and 9 bases lay outside the gene matches. CDR1 and CDR2 (germline): KGHDR, SFDVKD. This chain's CDR3 is CATRITGGRRHF. CDR3 DNA sequence: TGTGCCACCAGGATTACAGGGGGCCGCCGGCATTTT.

In this sample, this clonotype turned up many times. The chain is built from TRBV2 and TRBJ1-1; D gene unclear. With 9 bases removed from V and 1 base from J, the gap between germline ends came to 12 bases. The germline V gene encodes CDR1 SNHLY and CDR2 FYNNEI. The CDR3 runs to 13 residues. This CDR3 is CARVELPNTEAFF. The CDR3 bases are TGTGCCAGAGTGGAGTTGCCGAACACTGAAGCTTTCTTT.

This clonotype was found many times. The J gene is TRBJ2-7, the V gene TRBV2; 7 bases align to TRBD1. CDR3 length: 15 residues. The trim removed 2 bases at V and 4 bases at J, leaving 8 bases unmatched. Germline V CDR1 and CDR2: SNHLY, FYNNEI. The CDR3 DNA follows: TGTGCCAGCAGTGAACGTGAGACAGGGTCGTACGAGCAGTACTTC. Translated, it gives CASSERETGSYEQYF.

This clonotype was picked up many times. The V call is TRBV6-1, the J call TRBJ1-1, with unresolved D. The V end lost 5 bases, the J end lost 2 bases, and 15 bases lay between the germline ends. This CDR3 is 15 amino acids long. Germline CDR1 MNHNS, CDR2 SASEGT. This CDR3 reads CASSNLPRANTEAFF. The CDR3 DNA sequence: TGTGCCAGCAGTAACCTCCCGAGGGCCAACACTGAAGCTTTCTTT.